This is a list of T cell receptor beta chains from one sample in a study of OX40 agonist ivuxolimab in advanced cancers. Clones were read by immunoSEQ multiplex PCR, and TCRdb kept only the in-frame ones, dropping some. The sample includes approximately 84,000 clones, approximately 88% seen only once; the top ten take approximately 2.6%. Sequenced material: CD4+ or CD8+ T cells sorted from blood, taken in a trial of the OX40 agonist ivuxolimab. These receptors were collected from an adult with an advanced solid tumor such as melanoma, head and neck, liver or kidney cancer. Each CDR3 is given with its conserved first and last residue. A D gene is named only where the DNA matches it firmly. The listing skips clone size in some rows; elsewhere it reads once, few, many or a size class.

V gene,J gene,clone size,D gene,CDR3 protein,CDR3 DNA
TRBV18,TRBJ2-5,NA,NA,CASSPTGHQETQYF,TGTGCCAGCTCGCCAACAGGACACCAAGAGACCCAGTACTTC
TRBV7-2,TRBJ1-1,once,TRBD1,CASSNTGGAFTEAFF,TGTGCCAGCAGCAATACAGGGGGCGCATTCACTGAAGCTTTCTTT
TRBV2,TRBJ1-1,NA,NA,CASSVSGNTEAFF,TGTGCCAGCAGTGTTTCAGGGAACACTGAAGCTTTCTTT
TRBV11-2,TRBJ2-5,NA,TRBD1,CASSLDSRQGWGETQYF,TGTGCCAGCAGCTTAGATTCGAGACAGGGATGGGGAGAGACCCAGTACTTC
TRBV6-5,TRBJ2-3,NA,NA,CASSELLTDTQYF,TGTGCCAGCAGTGAGCTACTCACAGATACGCAGTATTTT
TRBV18,TRBJ1-5,NA,TRBD1,CASSPTDGQANQPQHF,TGTGCCAGCTCTCCGACAGATGGACAGGCCAATCAGCCCCAGCATTTT
TRBV7-2,TRBJ1-2,NA,NA,CASSADRRVGYTF,TGTGCCAGCAGCGCCGACAGGCGGGTAGGCTACACCTTC
TRBV28,TRBJ1-5,NA,NA,CASSLRLGQTGNQPQHF,TGTGCCAGCAGTTTAAGGCTCGGGCAAACGGGCAATCAGCCCCAGCATTTT
TRBV7-2,TRBJ1-3,NA,NA,CASSFDQSGGNTIYF,TGTGCCAGCAGTTTTGACCAGTCGGGAGGAAACACCATATATTTT
TRBV9,TRBJ2-2,NA,NA,CASSVEEGTPNTGELFF,TGTGCCAGCAGCGTAGAGGAAGGGACACCGAACACCGGGGAGCTGTTTTTT
TRBV11-2,TRBJ2-1,NA,NA,CASSLDRNNEQFF,TGTGCCAGCAGCTTAGACAGGAACAATGAGCAGTTCTTC
TRBV30,TRBJ2-6,NA,NA,CAWRRDSGANVLTF,TGTGCCTGGCGCAGGGACTCTGGGGCCAACGTCCTGACTTTC
TRBV7-7,TRBJ2-2,NA,TRBD1,CASSPGQGRTGELFF,TGTGCCAGCAGCCCAGGACAGGGTAGAACCGGGGAGCTGTTTTTT
TRBV5-1,TRBJ2-3,NA,TRBD1,CASSAHRGQIVADTQYF,TGCGCCAGCAGCGCCCACAGGGGGCAGATAGTAGCAGATACGCAGTATTTT
TRBV4-3,TRBJ2-2,once,NA,CASSQGNTGELFF,TGCGCCAGCAGCCAAGGGAACACCGGGGAGCTGTTTTTT
TRBV7-6,TRBJ2-3,NA,NA,CASSPRGMVDTQYF,TGTGCCAGCAGCCCTAGGGGCATGGTAGATACGCAGTATTTT
TRBV5-4,TRBJ2-2,NA,TRBD2,CASRPGGENTGELFF,TGTGCCAGCAGGCCCGGGGGGGAGAACACCGGGGAGCTGTTTTTT
TRBV19,TRBJ2-6,NA,NA,CASSTTEQVGANVLTF,TGTGCCAGTAGTACCACAGAACAGGTCGGGGCCAACGTCCTGACTTTC
TRBV7-3,TRBJ1-1,NA,TRBD1,CASSKTGEDTEAFF,TGTGCCAGCAGCAAGACAGGGGAGGACACTGAAGCTTTCTTT
TRBV7-9,TRBJ1-6,NA,TRBD1,CASSGTAYNSPLHF,TGTGCCAGCAGCGGGACAGCGTATAATTCACCCCTCCACTTT
TRBV30,TRBJ1-5,few,NA,CAWSGEGSQPQHF,TGTGCCTGGAGTGGGGAAGGGAGTCAGCCCCAGCATTTT
TRBV10-1,TRBJ1-3,few,NA,CASRPAGTIYF,TGCGCCAGCAGGCCAGCAGGCACCATATATTTT
TRBV9,TRBJ2-1,NA,NA,CASSVAPTYNEQFF,TGTGCCAGCAGCGTAGCGCCTACCTACAATGAGCAGTTCTTC
TRBV4-3,TRBJ2-3,once,TRBD1,CASSQEGGVDTQYF,TGCGCCAGCAGCCAAGAAGGGGGCGTCGATACGCAGTATTTT
TRBV4-1,TRBJ1-2,NA,NA,CASSQDWRGGYTF,TGCGCCAGCAGCCAAGATTGGCGGGGAGGCTACACCTTC
TRBV29-1,TRBJ1-1,NA,NA,CSVVALMNTEAFF,TGCAGCGTTGTGGCACTGATGAACACTGAAGCTTTCTTT
TRBV7-2,TRBJ2-3,once,NA,CASSQRTGFEDTQYF,TGTGCCAGCAGCCAAAGAACAGGGTTCGAGGATACGCAGTATTTT
TRBV28,TRBJ1-2,NA,NA,CASSTPGSGRRWGYTF,TGTGCCAGCAGTACACCTGGGTCAGGGCGGCGGTGGGGCTACACCTTC
TRBV6-5,TRBJ1-1,NA,NA,CASTPPGAGKTEAFF,TGTGCCAGCACCCCCCCCGGGGCAGGAAAAACTGAAGCTTTCTTT
TRBV18,TRBJ1-3,NA,TRBD1,CASSPRTGDGNTIYF,TGTGCCAGCTCACCCCGGACAGGGGACGGAAACACCATATATTTT
TRBV18,TRBJ1-4,NA,NA,CASSPRDHEKLFF,TGTGCCAGCTCACCCCGGGACCATGAAAAACTGTTTTTT
TRBV5-1,TRBJ1-6,NA,NA,CASSLESGQNSPLHF,TGCGCCAGCAGCTTGGAATCAGGCCAAAATTCACCCCTCCACTTT
TRBV7-2,TRBJ2-5,NA,NA,CASSLVRGEWETQYF,TGTGCCAGCAGCCTGGTCAGGGGGGAATGGGAGACCCAGTACTTC
TRBV6-1,TRBJ2-5,NA,NA,CASSGYMGPRGGVYQETQYF,TGTGCCAGCAGTGGTTACATGGGACCGCGAGGCGGGGTGTACCAAGAGACCCAGTACTTC
TRBV19,TRBJ1-5,NA,NA,CASSLGTGIYSNQPQHF,TGTGCCAGTAGTCTCGGAACAGGGATCTATAGCAATCAGCCCCAGCATTTT
TRBV10-2,TRBJ1-1,NA,NA,CASSVNLNTEAFF,TGCGCCAGCAGTGTTAACCTTAACACTGAAGCTTTCTTT
TRBV7-9,TRBJ1-1,few,TRBD1,CASTPPFRDRGPDTEAFF,TGTGCCAGCACCCCCCCCTTCCGGGACAGGGGTCCCGACACTGAAGCTTTCTTT
TRBV11-2,TRBJ1-2,NA,NA,CASSFIGYGYTF,TGTGCCAGCAGCTTTATCGGGTATGGCTACACCTTC
TRBV7-2,TRBJ1-6,NA,NA,CASSLRQAASPLHF,TGTGCCAGCAGCTTACGCCAGGCGGCATCACCCCTCCACTTT
TRBV7-9,TRBJ2-5,NA,NA,CASSLGKGGETQYF,TGTGCCAGCAGCTTAGGGAAGGGCGGGGAGACCCAGTACTTC
TRBV9,TRBJ1-1,few,TRBD1,CASSPRQGDGAFF,TGTGCCAGCAGCCCGAGACAGGGGGATGGAGCTTTCTTT
TRBV6-1,TRBJ2-1,NA,NA,CASSESQGPEQFF,TGTGCCAGCAGTGAATCACAGGGTCCTGAGCAGTTCTTC
TRBV29-1,TRBJ1-6,NA,NA,CSVAEAYNSPLHF,TGCAGCGTTGCGGAGGCGTATAATTCACCCCTCCACTTT
TRBV19,TRBJ2-1,NA,TRBD1,CASVRDRVGNEQFF,TGTGCCAGCGTCCGGGACAGGGTAGGCAATGAGCAGTTCTTC
TRBV2,TRBJ2-2,NA,TRBD1,CASGGTGLPRAGELFF,TGTGCCAGCGGGGGGACAGGGCTTCCGCGGGCCGGGGAGCTGTTTTTT
TRBV5-1,TRBJ1-5,NA,NA,CASSLGGFDQPQHF,TGCGCCAGCAGCTTGGGTGGGTTCGATCAGCCCCAGCATTTT
TRBV18,TRBJ2-1,NA,NA,CASSAGSSSYNEQFF,TGTGCCAGCTCGGCCGGGTCCAGCTCCTACAATGAGCAGTTCTTC
TRBV2,TRBJ2-6,NA,TRBD1,CASSALDRGPGANVLTF,TGTGCCAGCAGTGCCCTGGACAGGGGGCCTGGGGCCAACGTCCTGACTTTC
TRBV9,TRBJ2-3,few,TRBD1,CASSVAPGGHSTDTQYF,TGTGCCAGCAGCGTAGCTCCAGGGGGACACAGCACAGATACGCAGTATTTT
TRBV19,TRBJ1-5,NA,TRBD1,CASSPTGNSNQPQHF,TGTGCCAGTAGCCCGACAGGGAATAGCAATCAGCCCCAGCATTTT
TRBV19,TRBJ1-2,NA,TRBD1,CASSALRGRNYGYTF,TGTGCCAGTAGTGCCCTCAGGGGGCGTAACTATGGCTACACCTTC